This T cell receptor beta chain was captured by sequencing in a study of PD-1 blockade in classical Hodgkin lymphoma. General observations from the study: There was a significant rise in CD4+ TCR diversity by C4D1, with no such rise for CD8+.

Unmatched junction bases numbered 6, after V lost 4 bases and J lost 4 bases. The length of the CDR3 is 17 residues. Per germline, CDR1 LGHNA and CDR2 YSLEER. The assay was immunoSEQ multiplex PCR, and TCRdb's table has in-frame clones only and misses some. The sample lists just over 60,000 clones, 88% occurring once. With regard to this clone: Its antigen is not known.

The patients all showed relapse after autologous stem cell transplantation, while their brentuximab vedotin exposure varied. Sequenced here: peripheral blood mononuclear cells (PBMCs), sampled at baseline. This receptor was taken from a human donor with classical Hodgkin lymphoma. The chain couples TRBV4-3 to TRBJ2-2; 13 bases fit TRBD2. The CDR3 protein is CASSPGTSGTTTGELFF. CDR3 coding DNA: TGCGCCAGCAGCCCCGGGACTAGCGGGACCACCACCGGGGAGCTGTTTTTT.